The clone carrying this T cell receptor (beta chain) was picked up many times. Its antigen is still unknown. This sample is drawn from a study of regulatory T cells in long-lasting Graves disease. Overall study context: It was over 5 years of antithyroid drugs, with positive TSH receptor antibodies, that meant persistent Graves' disease. General study results and limits: Segments TRBV28, TRBJ1-2 and TRBJ2-5 showed preferential usage in persistent disease.

For TCR beta, libraries came from iRepertoire HTBI primers and Arm-PCR of CDR3 regions. TCRdb analysed the multiplex PCR reads with MiXCR anew, one entry per CDR3 protein. The sample has roughly 300,000 distinct CDR3 sequences; less than 20% are singletons. Time point described: persistent/refractory GD, antithyroid drugs over 5 years with positive TRAb. PBMC RNA was the source of the TCR library. EDTA tubes held roughly 9 milliliters of peripheral blood from each patient. Germline CDR1 GTSNPN, CDR2 SVGIG (reference sequence). The CDR3 is 12 residues long. Trimming took off 0 bases at V and 8 bases at J, with 10 bases between the two ends.

The specimen comprised peripheral blood mononuclear cells (PBMCs), sampled when the disease was refractory, from a patient treated with antithyroid drugs. The source of this sequence is a female donor with Graves disease. The chain employs TRBV30 and TRBJ1-2; no clear D. The CDR3 spells CAWSVRAGGYTF. As DNA, the CDR3 is TGTGCCTGGAGTGTGAGGGCTGGGGGCTACACCTTC.